This TCR beta chain was profiled in a study of blood T cell repertoires in COVID-19. On the study more broadly: Samples taken during acute and convalescent COVID-19 were collected in the United States, Italy and Spain. The analysed material was cDNA or gDNA that came from T cells, B-cell-depleted T cells, or PBMCs.

In the original processing: By means of reference gene primer amplification, nucleated cell counts were estimated. The method was immunoSEQ multiplex PCR; TCRdb's version includes in-frame clones alone and lacks a portion of them. V and J calls and clone size are copied from that table; D and trimming were computed from the DNA. This sample has approximately 350,000 clones, with around four fifths found just once. The CDR3 is 13 residues long. Germline V CDR1 and CDR2: KGHSH, LQKENI. Trimming removed 0 bases from V and 2 bases from J, with 3 bases in between. The chain carries TRBV18 and TRBJ2-3; D unclear. The clonotype comes from a man aged 25-45 years with active or convalescent COVID-19. The sample consisted of peripheral blood. CDR3 nucleotides: TGTGCCAGCTCACCACCCTCCACAGATACGCAGTATTTT. This codes for CASSPPSTDTQYF.